The 23 T cell receptor beta chains in this list originate from one sample, sequenced in a study of blood T cell repertoires in COVID-19. This table comes from immunoSEQ multiplex PCR, and its TCRdb copy is limited to in-frame clones, with some not included. The sample yields 270,000 or so clones, around 90% seen once. What was sequenced was PBMCs or T cells enriched from blood (not recorded which). Source of these receptors: a woman aged 25 to 39 with acute COVID-19.

V usage is TRBV9 and J usage is TRBJ2-7; maybe TRBD1 (6 bases). The V end lost 2 bases, the J end lost 0 bases, and 12 bases lay between the germline ends. The germline CDR1 and CDR2 sequences are SGDLS and YYNGEE. This CDR3 has 15 amino acids. CDR3 in DNA: TGTGCCAGCAGCGTTACAGGGCACCACTCCTACGAGCAGTACTTC. This sequence encodes CASSVTGHHSYEQYF.

J is TRBJ2-1 and V is TRBV7-9, with TRBD2 matching 8 bases. The germline CDR1 and CDR2 sequences are SEHNR and FQNEAQ (reference sequence). J was trimmed by 7 bases and V by 1 base; bases with no gene match: 6. CDR3 size: 15 residues. The CDR3 DNA reads as TGTGCCAGCAGCTTAGACGGGAGGGCCTTTAATGAGCAGTTCTTC. It codes for CASSLDGRAFNEQFF.

J is TRBJ2-3 and V is TRBV7-9; TRBD2 aligns across 13 bases. V lost 5 bases, J lost 1 base, and 3 bases stayed unmatched. Germline V lookup: CDR1 SEHNR, CDR2 FQNEAQ (reference sequence). The CDR3 consists of 16 residues. CDR3 sequence (DNA): TGTGCCAGCAGCCAAGGACTAGCGGGAGGCACAGATACGCAGTATTTT. This sequence encodes CASSQGLAGGTDTQYF.

A single count supports this clone. The V and J genes are TRBV5-1 and TRBJ2-1; 8 bases agree with TRBD2. Looked up from germline, CDR1 is SGHRS and CDR2 is YFSETQ. This CDR3 comprises 17 residues. The V gene end was trimmed by 0 bases and the J gene end by 0 bases; junction bases not matched to a gene: 5. The CDR3 region is CASSLDPGTSSYNEQFF. The CDR3 bases are TGCGCCAGCAGCTTGGATCCCGGGACTAGCTCCTACAATGAGCAGTTCTTC.

This rearrangement joins TRBV25-1 to TRBJ2-1, with D possibly matching TRBD1 (7 bases). The CDR3 totals 16 residues. Trimming stripped 3 bases from V and 0 bases from J, with 12 bases between. Looked up from germline, CDR1 is MGHDK and CDR2 is SYGVNS. CDR3: CASSEAGGTSYNEQFF. DNA for the CDR3: TGTGCCAGCAGTGAGGCAGGGGGGACCTCCTACAATGAGCAGTTCTTC.

The V and J genes are TRBV4-3 and TRBJ2-1; 9 bases align to TRBD2. The trim removed 1 base at V and 7 bases at J, leaving 8 bases unmatched. Germline assignment: CDR1 LGHNA and CDR2 YSLEER. CDR3 length: 16 amino acids. The CDR3 DNA reads TGCGCCAGCAGCCAAGTCCTGGCGGGAGGGGTAAATGAGCAGTTCTTC. This encodes CASSQVLAGGVNEQFF.

This chain links TRBV28 with TRBJ2-1; 7 bases line up with TRBD1. CDR3 length: 17 residues. Germline values: CDR1 MDHEN, CDR2 SYDVKM. V was clipped by 4 bases and J by 4 bases; unmatched bases: 13. CDR3: CASSSLEQGRPYNEQFF. CDR3 coding DNA: TGTGCCAGCAGTTCTTTAGAACAGGGGCGCCCGTACAATGAGCAGTTCTTC.

A single count supports this clone. The rearrangement uses TRBV3-1 (or the pseudogene TRBV3-2) and TRBJ2-1; a weak D match, TRBD2 (6 bases). The CDR3 has 12 amino acids. The V gene's germline CDR1 is LGHDT and CDR2 YNNKEL (reference sequence). V was trimmed by 4 bases and J by 8 bases, leaving 9 bases between them. CDR3 region: CASSPSADEQFF. The CDR3 nucleotides are TGTGCCAGCAGCCCTAGCGCCGATGAGCAGTTCTTC.

This clone was counted between two and nine times. This sequence joins TRBV15 and TRBJ2-1; tentatively, D is TRBD2 (5 bases). This CDR3 comprises 16 residues. From germline, CDR1 is LNHNV and CDR2 YYDKDF (reference sequence). The V and J ends lost 0 bases and 5 bases respectively, with 14 bases between them. The CDR3 reads CATSRDGVVSNNEQFF. The CDR3 DNA reads as TGTGCCACCAGCAGAGACGGGGTAGTTTCGAACAATGAGCAGTTCTTC.

This chain uses TRBV28 with TRBJ1-6; TRBD1 might be the D (6 bases). This CDR3 is built from 16 residues. V was trimmed by 6 bases and J by 7 bases, leaving 19 bases between them. Germline assignment: CDR1 MDHEN and CDR2 SYDVKM. The CDR3, as DNA: TGTGCCAGCAGAGGGGACGCGGGGGCCCTAAATTCACCCCTCCACTTT. This encodes CASRGDAGALNSPLHF.

This clone has more than one count but fewer than ten. J is TRBJ1-4 and V is TRBV5-1, with 7 bases fitting TRBD1. The V segment lost 4 bases and the J segment 0 bases; nucleotides outside the gene matches: 6. The germline V gene encodes CDR1 SGHRS and CDR2 YFSETQ. The length of the CDR3 is 16 residues. In nucleotides, the CDR3 is TGCGCCAGCAGCGTGACAGGGACGGCAACTAATGAAAAACTGTTTTTT. Translated, it gives CASSVTGTATNEKLFF.

The chain links TRBV11-2 to TRBJ1-5, with D possibly TRBD1 on 6 matching bases. V gave up 0 bases and J gave up 0 bases, with 18 bases separating them. Germline-derived CDR1 and CDR2 are SGHAT and FQNNGV. The CDR3 is made up of 19 amino acids. This CDR3 is CASSLDVAYRVGSNQPQHF. Here the CDR3 DNA reads TGTGCCAGCAGCTTAGATGTGGCGTACAGGGTAGGTAGCAATCAGCCCCAGCATTTT.

This chain uses TRBV5-1 with TRBJ2-5; 7 bases map to TRBD2. V trimming: 4 bases; J trimming: 3 bases; junction bases outside the gene matches: 12. The germline CDR1 and CDR2 sequences are SGHRS and YFSETQ. This CDR3 comprises 16 residues. DNA of the CDR3: TGCGCCAGCAGCAGGGGACTACCCATCCCCAAAGAGACCCAGTACTTC. This codes for CASSRGLPIPKETQYF.

This clone is a singleton in its sample. The chain joins TRBV9 to TRBJ2-2; tentative D call: TRBD2 (6 bases). The germline V gene encodes CDR1 SGDLS and CDR2 YYNGEE. Trimming took 6 bases from V and 2 from J, leaving 11 bases between them. This CDR3 is built from 14 residues. The CDR3 loop reads CASKGGDNTGELFF. CDR3 coding DNA: TGTGCCAGCAAGGGAGGAGACAACACCGGGGAGCTGTTTTTT.

This clone was seen once. The V and J genes are TRBV7-3 and TRBJ2-2, with D possibly being TRBD2 (6 bases). The CDR3 contains 15 residues. V lost 0 bases to trimming and J lost 3 bases, with 8 bases between them. CDR1 is SGHTA and CDR2 is FQGTGA in the germline V gene. CDR3 protein: CASSLTGSHTGELFF. The CDR3 bases are TGTGCCAGCAGCTTAACCGGGAGCCACACCGGGGAGCTGTTTTTT.

This clone was counted between two and nine times. The chain is built from TRBV2 and TRBJ2-1; no definite D call. This CDR3 is 15 amino acids long. V shed 4 bases and J shed 6 bases, with 16 bases lying between them. Germline V gene lookup returns CDR1 SNHLY and CDR2 FYNNEI. The CDR3: CASSVDTVVINEQFF. The CDR3 DNA is TGTGCCAGCAGTGTAGACACGGTTGTAATCAATGAGCAGTTCTTC.

The rearrangement links TRBV13 to TRBJ1-2; no clear D gene. Between the trimmed V and J ends, which lost 2 bases and 2 bases, there was a span of 6 bases. The CDR3 is 13 residues long. Per the germline V gene, CDR1 is PRHDT and CDR2 is FYEKMQ (reference sequence). This CDR3 reads CASSLQENYGYTF. The CDR3 region has the DNA TGTGCCAGCAGCTTACAGGAAAACTATGGCTACACCTTC.

V gene TRBV24-1 combines with J gene TRBJ1-5, with a tentative D call TRBD1 (6 bases). V was clipped by 2 bases and J by 6 bases, with 13 bases between them. The germline V gene encodes CDR1 KGHDR and CDR2 SFDVKD. CDR3 length equals 15 residues. The CDR3 region has the DNA TGTGCCACCAGTGATTCACAGGGACGGGGTCAGCCCCAGCATTTT. This sequence encodes CATSDSQGRGQPQHF.

The chain has TRBV24-1 and TRBJ1-1; D is possibly TRBD1 (6 bases). CDR1 is KGHDR and CDR2 is SFDVKD in the germline V gene. There are 14 residues in the CDR3. V lost 7 bases and J lost 2, with 13 bases in between. The CDR3 sequence is CATREGGVNTEAFF. CDR3 in DNA: TGTGCCACCAGGGAGGGGGGGGTAAACACTGAAGCTTTCTTT.

Only one count was recorded for this clone. The rearrangement uses TRBV6-1 and TRBJ1-2; maybe TRBD1 (5 bases). From germline, CDR1 is MNHNS and CDR2 SASEGT. This CDR3 contains 14 residues. V was clipped by 2 bases and J by 1 base, with 8 bases between them. CDR3 sequence: CASSESDSNYGYTF. The CDR3 DNA reads as TGTGCCAGCAGTGAAAGCGACAGTAACTATGGCTACACCTTC.

This chain links TRBV4-2 with TRBJ2-3, with TRBD2 as a possible D gene (6 bases). V was pared by 1 base and J by 6 bases, with 20 bases between. Germline V lookup: CDR1 LGHNA, CDR2 YNFKEQ. CDR3 length: 17 residues. As DNA, the CDR3 is TGTGCCAGCAGCCAAGTAGGGACTTCGACTAGGGCGGATACGCAGTATTTT. Amino acid sequence: CASSQVGTSTRADTQYF.

This chain connects TRBV27 to TRBJ2-1, with TRBD2 identical over 8 bases. The germline V gene encodes CDR1 MNHEY and CDR2 SMNVEV (reference sequence). The CDR3 extends over 15 amino acids. J gave up 9 bases and V 1 base, and 8 bases lay outside the gene matches. This CDR3 reads CASSLLVAGIGEQFF. CDR3 in DNA: TGTGCCAGCAGTTTATTGGTAGCGGGAATAGGTGAGCAGTTCTTC.

This clone was seen more than once but under ten times. V usage is TRBV27 and J usage is TRBJ1-2; TRBD1 is a possible D gene (5 bases). Germline values: CDR1 MNHEY, CDR2 SMNVEV (reference sequence). Trimming shortened V by 6 bases and J by 6 bases, and 17 bases separated the two germline ends. CDR3 length equals 14 residues. Here the CDR3 reads CASSPDTGRDGYTF. Written as DNA, the CDR3 is TGTGCCAGCAGCCCGGACACCGGTCGGGATGGCTACACCTTC.